This note documents a single T cell receptor beta chain sequence. Its antigen is unknown. Per-base qualities were not stored, and no clone one base away is much larger. The immunoSEQ Assay, a bias-controlled multiplex PCR, was used to amplify TCRbeta CDR3 regions from genomic DNA. In the source study's methods: Within the assay, amplification of reference gene primers was used to estimate how many nucleated cells each sample contained. To quantify the absolute abundance of each unique TCRbeta CDR3 rearrangement, sequence reads were collapsed and filtered. For each sample, productive Simpson clonality was calculated as the square root of Simpson's diversity index over productive rearrangements. TCRdb stores this immuneACCESS table with in-frame sequences only. Part of the clones is absent; in the studies checked, under half of the shortfall reflects unresolved V genes, and no reason is known for the rest. V and J calls and clone size are as listed in that table; D and trimming were resolved from the DNA. For this sample there are some 270,000 clones; more than 75% appear just once. The ten largest clones take up approximately 5.5% of the sample.

CDR1 SEHNR and CDR2 FQNEAQ were looked up in the germline V gene (reference sequence). From the cysteine up to the phenylalanine, the CDR3 has a length of 17 residues. Only the CDR3 DNA stays, 51 bases, in frame from base 1. V is shortened by 0 bases, J by 3 bases, and the region joining them spans 12 bases. The source of the sample is a study of blood T cell repertoires in COVID-19 (TCRdb year 2020). With regard to the full study: The collaborator samples originated in the United States, Italy and Spain and spanned the acute and convalescent phases of COVID-19. The prospective study material was composed of cDNA or gDNA derived from T cells, B-cell-depleted T cells, or PBMCs. Samples came from the ongoing ImmuneRACE study (first 160 participants) plus 1,254 subjects from 6 global collaborators. Nearly every sample came with metadata listing a de-identified subject ID, COVID-19 status, age in years and sex. Subjects who had been exposed to COVID-19, were actively infected with it, or had recovered from it provided the deeply sampled blood TCRbeta repertoires that made up the dataset. Where HLA class I and class II types were available, the types were taken from metadata supplied by the sample provider, not from assay-based typing. A freely available public database, intended as a resource for researchers studying the immune response to SARS-CoV-2, is where the repertoires were released.

Results and caveats for the whole study, not just this receptor: How much clinical and demographic metadata was included differed by source and by participant, and the metadata was provided uncurated.

In Seattle, one collaborating source enrolled patients while the infection was active and tracked those patients longitudinally over the course of disease. Each collaborating institution followed its own protocols to collect whole blood in K2EDTA tubes. For TCRbeta analysis, collaborators shipped samples as frozen whole blood, isolated PBMCs, or DNA extracted from either of those sample types. This TCR was recovered from an elderly woman with COVID-19, enrolled during active disease. The rearranged chain carries TRBV7-9 and TRBJ2-6; no confident D gene assignment can be made. The sample taken for sequencing was peripheral blood. The nucleotides are TGTGCCAGCAGCTTAGCGCTGAGCGAAGGTGGGGCCAACGTCCTGACTTTC. This sequence encodes CASSLALSEGGANVLTF.